This entry is about one T cell receptor beta chain. Trimming took 2 bases from V and 6 from J; bases not matched to a gene: 9. This CDR3 region has 17 residues. The germline V gene has CDR1 SEHNR and CDR2 FQNEAQ (reference sequence). This record belongs to a study of blood T cells in healthy people across ages. Combining a sample-barcoded 5' primer with a J-beta primer mix, a second PCR ran for roughly 7 to 11 cycles. Template switching added a 12-random-nucleotide identifier to every cDNA molecule. TCRdb used MiXCR to reprocess the 5' RACE reads, holding one entry per CDR3 protein. The sample has almost 1 million distinct CDR3 sequences, roughly half seen once; the top ten hold about a fifth. Each donor was a healthy Caucasian individual from Russia, aged 6 to 90.

The TCR originated in a woman between 55 and 75 years old in good health. V and J are TRBV7-9 and TRBJ2-1; TRBD2 aligns across 11 bases. The source material was blood. This CDR3 reads CASSLRQLAGGTNEQFF. The CDR3 DNA reads as TGTGCCAGCAGCTTACGGCAGCTAGCGGGAGGAACCAATGAGCAGTTCTTC.